The 17 T cell receptor beta chains given below trace back to one sample, sequenced in a study of regulatory T cells in long-lasting Graves disease. Through Arm-PCR of CDR3 regions and iRepertoire HTBI primers, TCR beta libraries were built. TCRdb re-derived calls from the multiplex PCR reads in MiXCR, one entry per CDR3 protein. The sample lists hundreds of thousands of distinct CDR3 sequences, approximately 13% occurring once. Specified time point: newly diagnosed GD, antithyroid drugs for less than 3 months. PBMC-derived RNA was used for the TCR library. This sample was also put to use in a study of T cells in Graves' hyperthyroidism and ophthalmopathy.

Sequenced here: peripheral blood mononuclear cells (PBMCs), sampled at new diagnosis, from a patient treated with antithyroid drugs. All receptors derive from a young man with Graves disease.

The table lists this clonotype with many counts. V and J are TRBV27 and TRBJ2-1, with 8 bases lining up with TRBD2. The CDR3 is 15 amino acids. The V segment lost 4 bases and the J segment 5 bases; nucleotides outside the gene matches: 7. Germline V gene sequence: CDR1 MNHEY, CDR2 SMNVEV (reference sequence). The DNA for the CDR3 is TGTGCCAGCAGTTCCCGGAGCGGGAGACACAATGAGCAGTTCTTC. As protein: CASSSRSGRHNEQFF.

At least ten counts were recorded for this clonotype. This rearrangement joins TRBV7-8 to TRBJ1-5; D gene uncertain. V lost 1 base and J 2 bases, leaving 9 bases between the germline ends. Germline-derived CDR1 and CDR2 are SGHVS and FQNEAQ. This CDR3 has 15 amino acids. The CDR3 loop is CASSLEGEGNQPQHF. The DNA of the CDR3 is TGTGCCAGCAGCTTAGAGGGTGAAGGCAATCAGCCCCAGCATTTT.

The V gene is TRBV5-4, the J gene TRBJ2-6; perhaps TRBD1 as D (5 bases). The length of the CDR3 is 17 residues. From germline, CDR1 is SGHNT and CDR2 YYREEE (reference sequence). V gave up 0 bases and J gave up 0 bases, with 10 bases separating them. Written as DNA, the CDR3 is TGTGCCAGCAGCTTGGAGACAGTACTCTCTGGGGCCAACGTCCTGACTTTC. Protein product: CASSLETVLSGANVLTF.

This clonotype was seen repeatedly, ten times or more. The V and J genes are TRBV11-2 and TRBJ1-6, with TRBD1 matching 8 bases. Germline V CDR1 and CDR2: SGHAT, FQNNGV. The CDR3 sequence is 16 residues long. J was trimmed by 9 bases and V by 1 base; bases with no gene match: 8. Written as DNA, the CDR3 is TGTGCCAGCAGCTTAGTACAGGGGGAGGTTGGTTCACCCCTCCACTTT. Amino acid sequence: CASSLVQGEVGSPLHF.

This clonotype was observed at least ten times. This sequence joins TRBV12-3 or TRBV12-4 and TRBJ2-3; perhaps TRBD2 as D (6 bases). The CDR3 spans 19 residues. Trimming stripped 3 bases from V and 6 bases from J, with 28 bases between. The CDR3 region is CASSFRTPPLAGRSDTQYF. The CDR3 DNA reads TGTGCCAGCAGTTTTAGAACCCCACCTTTGGCGGGACGGTCGGATACGCAGTATTTT.

Many counts were recorded for this clonotype. The chain employs TRBV5-1 and TRBJ1-1; perhaps TRBD1 as D (6 bases). This CDR3 region has 14 residues. V was pared by 4 bases and J by 3 bases, with 13 bases between. CDR1 SGHRS and CDR2 YFSETQ come from the germline V gene. CDR3 protein: CASSPGGGYTEAFF. CDR3 in DNA: TGCGCCAGCAGCCCTGGAGGGGGATACACTGAAGCTTTCTTT.

At least ten counts were recorded for this clonotype. The CDR3 DNA sequence: TGTGCCAGCTCGGCAGGGAGTCAGCCCCAGCATTTT. Its translation: CASSAGSQPQHF. The rearrangement links TRBV12-3 or TRBV12-4 to TRBJ1-5; possibly TRBD1 for D (5 bases). V lost 8 bases to trimming and J lost 6 bases, with 11 bases between them. The CDR3 has 12 amino acids.

A single count supports this clonotype. V and J are TRBV3-1 and TRBJ1-2, with D perhaps TRBD1 (5 bases). The CDR3 runs 17 residues. Deletions cut 5 bases from V and 2 bases from J, with 21 bases between. The germline V gene encodes CDR1 LGHDT and CDR2 YNNKEL (reference sequence). CDR3 region: CASSSRYGGGPNYGYTF. The CDR3 nucleotides read TGTGCCAGCAGCTCCCGGTATGGGGGGGGACCGAACTATGGCTACACCTTC.

The chain links TRBV28 to TRBJ1-5; D perhaps matches TRBD1 (6 bases). The germline V gene has CDR1 MDHEN and CDR2 SYDVKM. This CDR3 is built from 15 residues. V lost 10 bases and J lost 5, with 21 bases in between. The CDR3 sequence: CATQRPKTGYQPQHF. The DNA for the CDR3 is TGTGCCACTCAACGACCCAAAACAGGGTATCAGCCCCAGCATTTT.

Ten or more counts support this clonotype. The genes are TRBV2 and TRBJ1-1, with a possible D match to TRBD1 (6 bases). Trimming cost V 3 bases and J 10 bases, with 15 bases left between them. Germline-derived CDR1 and CDR2 are SNHLY and FYNNEI. The CDR3 spans 13 residues. CDR3 protein: CASSDDGGPGAFF. CDR3 bases: TGTGCCAGCAGTGATGATGGGGGCCCGGGAGCTTTCTTT.

The sample holds many counts of this clonotype. The chain joins TRBV2 to TRBJ2-5; possible D gene TRBD2, 6 bases. The CDR3 runs to 15 residues. The ends were cut back, 4 bases at V and 4 bases at J, with 16 bases in the middle. CDR1 is SNHLY, CDR2 FYNNEI, per germline. The CDR3: CASSATGSHGETQYF. CDR3 nucleotides: TGTGCCAGCAGTGCGACCGGGAGTCACGGAGAGACCCAGTACTTC.

V is TRBV11-1 and J is TRBJ1-3; 7 bases agree with TRBD1. V lost 6 bases, J lost 4 bases, and 6 bases stayed unmatched. This CDR3 contains 14 residues. Germline V lookup: CDR1 SGHAT, CDR2 FQDESV (reference sequence). CDR3 nucleotide sequence: TGTGCCAGCAGGGACGACAGGGCAGGAAACACCATATATTTT. Its translation: CASRDDRAGNTIYF.

This clonotype came up many times. The gene calls are TRBV27 and TRBJ2-5; 10 bases agree with TRBD2. V trimming: 6 bases; J trimming: 2 bases; junction bases outside the gene matches: 3. CDR3 length: 14 amino acids. CDR1 and CDR2 (germline): MNHEY, SMNVEV (reference sequence). In nucleotides, the CDR3 is TGTGCCAGCAGGATGACTAGCGGGCAAGAGACCCAGTACTTC. It yields the protein CASRMTSGQETQYF.

As concerns this clonotype: An end of the junction differs from the germline gene, which may be a read error. The chain has TRBV5-4 and TRBJ1-1; D not resolved. Germline CDR1 is SGHNT and CDR2 is YYREEE (reference sequence). This CDR3 is built from 13 residues. The CDR3 DNA follows: TGTGCCAGCAGCTTGGCCCCGAACACTGAAGCTGTCTTT. It codes for CASSLAPNTEAVF. The full variable domain, its missing parts supplied by reference TRBV5-4 and TRBJ1-1, is ETGVTQSPTHLIKTRGQQVTLRCSSQSGHNTVSWYQQALGQGPQFIFQYYREEENGRGNFPPRFSGLQFPNYSSELNVNALELDDSALYLCASSLAPNTEAVFGQGTRLTVV.

This sequence joins TRBV9 and TRBJ1-2, with 8 bases that match TRBD1. Germline values: CDR1 SGDLS, CDR2 YYNGEE. This CDR3 spans 15 amino acids. The V gene end was trimmed by 0 bases and the J gene end by 4 bases; junction bases not matched to a gene: 5. CDR3 DNA: TGTGCCAGCAGCGTAGCTACTGGACAGGGCTATGGCTACACCTTC. Protein sequence: CASSVATGQGYGYTF.

The V call is TRBV5-4, the J call TRBJ2-5, with D maybe TRBD1 (5 bases). CDR1 is SGHNT, CDR2 YYREEE, per germline (reference sequence). The V end was cut by 2 bases, the J end by 4 bases, with 9 bases between. The CDR3 is 13 amino acids. In DNA, the CDR3 is TGTGCCAGCAGCTTCTGGGGCTTAGAGACCCAGTACTTC. This translates into CASSFWGLETQYF.

The V and J genes are TRBV29-1 and TRBJ2-2; unclear D gene. CDR1 SQVTM and CDR2 ANQGSEA come from the germline V gene. The CDR3 runs to 14 residues. V was cut by 2 bases and J by 6 bases, with 13 bases left in between. As DNA, the CDR3 is TGCAGCGTTGAACTAGAAAGGAGACCCGGGGAGCTGTTTTTT. Its translation: CSVELERRPGELFF.